What follows describes a single TCR beta chain. Its antigen remains unidentified. The data are from a study of CD8+CD57+ T cells in acquired aplastic anemia. Turning to the study itself: Mean yield of DNA from sorted CD4+ and CD8+ cells was about 3.2 ug. General study points: Between the patient and control groups, CD8+ Simpson's diversity did not differ significantly. Overlap between patients and controls comprised about 28 CD8+ CDR3 sequences.

Template material for TCR beta VDJ and CDR3 profiling consisted of genomic DNA. TCRdb fed the reads into MiXCR, producing one record per CDR3 protein. This table has about 42,000 distinct CDR3 sequences, roughly 65% appearing once. V lost 6 bases and J lost 15, with 6 bases in between. Per germline, CDR1 DFQATT and CDR2 SNEGSKA (reference sequence). This CDR3 is 8 amino acids long. The clonotype originates from a human donor in good health, serving as a control. The sequencing input was sorted CD4+, CD8+, or CD8+CD57+ T cells (not recorded which) from PBMCs. The chain has TRBV20-1 and TRBJ2-6, with D unresolved. The CDR3: CSADALTF. The CDR3 DNA sequence: TGCAGTGCCGACGCCCTGACTTTC.